The subject of this entry is one T cell receptor beta chain. Antigen: not known. Noted treatment: 19 received Ad26.COV2.S at low or high dose, single or two shots; 5 received placebo; per-sample allocation not given. Material that was analyzed had been drawn on day 63 after the first vaccine or placebo injection. What was given as vaccine was an Ad26 vector encoding Wuhan-strain SARS-CoV-2 spike. This record comes from a study of Ad26.COV2.S vaccination and SARS-CoV-2 variants. As for the study in general: This donor came from the COV1001 trial of Ad26.COV2.S. Findings and limits, study-wide: Reportedly, spike-specific CD8+ and CD4+ T cell responses achieved substantial breadth once vaccination had taken place. Placebo recipients showed lower spike-specific TCR breadth than vaccinees.

The data were produced by immunoSEQ multiplex PCR, yet TCRdb's version contains in-frame clones alone and is incomplete. The repertoire holds fewer than 400,000 clones, with about 86% as singletons. Germline V gene lookup returns CDR1 GTSNPN and CDR2 SVGIG (reference sequence). The CDR3 loop spans 14 amino acids. The V and J ends lost 0 bases and 4 bases, in that order; junction bases with no gene match: 5. This clonotype originated in a person aged 18-60 years who received the Ad26.COV2.S COVID-19 vaccine or a placebo. Here the sequenced sample was peripheral blood, taken in a trial of Ad26.COV2.S vaccine versus placebo. The rearrangement uses TRBV30 and TRBJ1-2; 7 nucleotides align to TRBD1. This chain's CDR3 is CAWSVGKGAYGYTF. CDR3 in DNA: TGTGCCTGGAGTGTGGGGAAGGGGGCCTATGGCTACACCTTC.